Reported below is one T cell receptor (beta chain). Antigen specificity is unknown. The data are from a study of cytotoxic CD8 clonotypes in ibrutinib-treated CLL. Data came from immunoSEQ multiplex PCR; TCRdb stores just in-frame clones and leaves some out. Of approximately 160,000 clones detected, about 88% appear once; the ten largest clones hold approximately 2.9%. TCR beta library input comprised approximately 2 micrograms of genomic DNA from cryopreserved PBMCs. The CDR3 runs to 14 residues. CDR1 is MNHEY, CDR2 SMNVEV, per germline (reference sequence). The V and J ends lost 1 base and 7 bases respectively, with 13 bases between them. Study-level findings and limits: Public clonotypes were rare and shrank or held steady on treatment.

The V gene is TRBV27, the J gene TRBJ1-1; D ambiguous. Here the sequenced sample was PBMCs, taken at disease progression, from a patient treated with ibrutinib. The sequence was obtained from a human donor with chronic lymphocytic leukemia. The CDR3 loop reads CASSLFSPEGEAFF. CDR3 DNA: TGTGCCAGCAGTTTATTTTCGCCGGAGGGTGAAGCTTTCTTT.